The 10 T cell receptor beta chains listed next were all sequenced from one sample in a study of CD8 T cells in ankylosing spondylitis (dated by TCRdb to about 2017). Their specific antigens are unknown. The investigation overall reported the following: Blood from ankylosing spondylitis patients appeared to be characterized by a TCR beta motif made up of under ten highly homologous amino acid variants.

Library construction relied on 5' RACE. Sequencing instrument: Illumina HiSeq 2500. TCRdb reprocessing: public reads trimmed at Q25 with fastp, clones called with MiXCR, in-frame beta chains kept. Here each entry gathers all rows of one CDR3 protein and keeps the most common genes and DNA. Here the sample has 100,000 or so distinct CDR3 sequences; approximately 8.9% occur a single time. Clones ranked in the top ten supply 30% to 35% of the sample. The sample comprised blood, either unsorted or a sorted T cell fraction (not recorded which). These receptors were obtained from a male donor with ankylosing spondylitis.

The chain has TRBV3-1 and TRBJ2-4; no clear D gene. In germline, CDR1 is LGHDT, CDR2 YNNKEL (reference sequence). This CDR3 comprises 15 residues. V lost 2 bases, J lost 0 bases, and 8 bases lay in between. The chain's CDR3 is CASSQPLEAKNIQYF. Written as DNA, the CDR3 is TGTGCCAGCAGCCAACCCCTAGAAGCCAAAAACATTCAGTACTTC.

This clonotype was picked up a small number of times. The V and J genes are TRBV12-3 or TRBV12-4 and TRBJ2-1; D is perhaps TRBD2 (6 bases). The V gene lost 4 bases and the J gene lost 1 base, with 14 bases spanning the gap. CDR3 length: 16 residues. The CDR3 reads CASSSGGISSYNEQFF. CDR3 nucleotides: TGTGCCAGCAGTTCTGGGGGGATCAGTTCCTACAATGAGCAGTTCTTC.

This clonotype showed up many times. For the CDR3, the DNA is TGTGCCAGCAGCTTTTTCAGGACAGGGAACACCGGGGAGCTGTTTTTT. It encodes CASSFFRTGNTGELFF. The chain uses TRBV11-2 and TRBJ2-2; 7 nucleotides align to TRBD1. V shed 3 bases and J 1 base; nucleotides not matched to a gene: 5. Germline V gives CDR1 SGHAT, CDR2 FQNNGV. The CDR3 has 16 amino acids.

This clonotype has just a few counts. V is TRBV12-3 or TRBV12-4 and J is TRBJ1-6; tentative D call: TRBD1 (6 bases). CDR3 size: 14 residues. V was pared by 7 bases and J by 9 bases, with 16 bases between. The CDR3 here is CASNYGGLGSPLHF. CDR3 bases: TGTGCCAGCAACTACGGGGGGCTCGGTTCACCCCTCCACTTT.

The J gene is TRBJ2-7, the V gene TRBV7-6; D possibly corresponds to TRBD1 (5 bases). The germline V gene encodes CDR1 SGHVS and CDR2 FNYEAQ. The CDR3 consists of 14 residues. V dropped 1 base and J dropped 6 bases, with 13 bases sitting between them. CDR3 amino acids: CASSLGAGQGEQYF. Here the CDR3 DNA reads TGTGCCAGCAGCTTAGGGGCAGGGCAAGGCGAGCAGTACTTC.

This clonotype was seen many times. The chain uses TRBV12-3 or TRBV12-4 and TRBJ2-1; D remains ambiguous. V was trimmed by 3 bases and J by 7 bases, leaving 16 bases between them. This CDR3 has 15 amino acids. The CDR3 protein is CASSFPKEVGNEQFF. The CDR3 coding sequence is TGTGCCAGCAGTTTCCCGAAAGAGGTTGGGAATGAGCAGTTCTTC.

The V and J genes are TRBV12-3 or TRBV12-4 and TRBJ1-5; 8 nucleotides match TRBD1. The length of the CDR3 is 18 residues. Trimming at V came to 6 bases and at J to 0 bases, leaving 13 bases not matched to a gene. The CDR3, as DNA: TGTGCCAGCAGGCATAAAGGGGGACAGGCTTATAGCAATCAGCCCCAGCATTTT. Its protein is CASRHKGGQAYSNQPQHF.

This chain connects TRBV7-9 to TRBJ1-1; the D is unclear. Per germline, CDR1 SEHNR and CDR2 FQNEAQ (reference sequence). The CDR3 runs to 13 residues. V was clipped by 4 bases and J by 1 base, with 7 bases between them. As DNA, the CDR3 is TGTGCCAGCAGCTCATCTGGGAACACTGAAGCTTTCTTT. Protein product: CASSSSGNTEAFF.

This clonotype was seen a few times. This chain uses TRBV19 with TRBJ1-1; the match to TRBD1 covers 9 bases. Per the germline V gene, CDR1 is LNHDA and CDR2 is SQIVND (reference sequence). The CDR3 sequence is 16 residues long. The J segment lost 1 base and the V segment lost 6 bases, leaving 9 bases of the junction unmatched. In nucleotides, the CDR3 is TGTGCCAGTAGGGACAGGGGTTGGTCCACGAACACTGAAGCTTTCTTT. Its protein is CASRDRGWSTNTEAFF.

With regard to this clonotype: This sequence may be a read error, since a much larger clone differs from it by one base. The chain employs TRBV11-2 and TRBJ2-7; a weak D match, TRBD2 (5 bases). Germline V lookup: CDR1 SGHAT, CDR2 FQNNGV. The CDR3 extends over 13 amino acids. The CDR3 sequence is CTSSPNRDYEQYF. Here the CDR3 DNA reads TGTACCAGCAGCCCAAACCGGGACTACGAGCAGTACTTC.